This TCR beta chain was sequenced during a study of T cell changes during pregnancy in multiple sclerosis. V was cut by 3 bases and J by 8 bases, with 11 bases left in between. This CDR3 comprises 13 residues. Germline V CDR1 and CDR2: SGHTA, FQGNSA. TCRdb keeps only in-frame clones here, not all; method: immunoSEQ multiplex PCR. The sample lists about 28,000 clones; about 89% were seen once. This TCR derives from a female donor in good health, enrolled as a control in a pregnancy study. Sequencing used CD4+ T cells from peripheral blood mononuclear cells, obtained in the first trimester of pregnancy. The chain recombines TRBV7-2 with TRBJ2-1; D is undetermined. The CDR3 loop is CASSFELEDEQFF. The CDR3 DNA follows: TGTGCCAGCAGCTTCGAACTTGAGGATGAGCAGTTCTTC.